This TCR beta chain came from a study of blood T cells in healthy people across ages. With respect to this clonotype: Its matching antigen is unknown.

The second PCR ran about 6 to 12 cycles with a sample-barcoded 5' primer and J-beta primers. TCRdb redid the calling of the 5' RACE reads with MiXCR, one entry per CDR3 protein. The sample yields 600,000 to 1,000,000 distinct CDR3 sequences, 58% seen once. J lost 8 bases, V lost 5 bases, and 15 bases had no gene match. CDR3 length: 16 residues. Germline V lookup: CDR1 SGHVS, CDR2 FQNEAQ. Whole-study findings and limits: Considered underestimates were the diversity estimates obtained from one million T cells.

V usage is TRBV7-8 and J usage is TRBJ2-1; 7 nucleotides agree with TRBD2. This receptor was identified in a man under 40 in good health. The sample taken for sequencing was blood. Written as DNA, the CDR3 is TGTGCCAGCAGCCCCGCGGCGCGACTAGCCATGGATGAGCAGTTCTTC. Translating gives CASSPAARLAMDEQFF. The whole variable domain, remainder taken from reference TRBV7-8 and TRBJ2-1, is GAGVSQSPRYKVAKRGQDVALRCDPISGHVSLFWYQQALGQGPEFLTYFQNEAQLDKSGLPSDRFFAERPEGSVSTLKIQRTQQEDSAVYLCASSPAARLAMDEQFFGPGTRLTVL.